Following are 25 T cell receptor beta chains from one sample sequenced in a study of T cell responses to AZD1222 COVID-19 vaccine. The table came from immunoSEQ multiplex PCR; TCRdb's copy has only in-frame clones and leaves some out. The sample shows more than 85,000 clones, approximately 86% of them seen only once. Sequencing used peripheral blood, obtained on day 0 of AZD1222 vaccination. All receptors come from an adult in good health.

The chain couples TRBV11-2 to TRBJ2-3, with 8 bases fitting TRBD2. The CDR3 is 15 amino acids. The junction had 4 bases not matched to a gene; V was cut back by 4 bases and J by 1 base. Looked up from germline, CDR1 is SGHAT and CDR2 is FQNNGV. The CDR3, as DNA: TGTGCCAGCAGCTCAACTAGCGGCCGCACAGATACGCAGTATTTT. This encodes CASSSTSGRTDTQYF.

This chain's CDR3 is CASSQVTSGYNEQFF. CDR3 coding DNA: TGCGCCAGCAGCCAAGTGACTAGCGGATACAATGAGCAGTTCTTC. The chain is built from TRBV4-3 and TRBJ2-1; 9 bases are shared with TRBD2. This CDR3 is built from 15 residues. Germline V gene sequence: CDR1 LGHNA, CDR2 YSLEER. V gave up 1 base and J gave up 4 bases; unmatched junction bases: 2.

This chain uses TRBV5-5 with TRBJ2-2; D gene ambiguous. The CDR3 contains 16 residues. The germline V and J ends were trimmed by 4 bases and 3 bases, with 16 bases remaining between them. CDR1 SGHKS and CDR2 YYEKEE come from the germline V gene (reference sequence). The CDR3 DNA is TGTGCCAGCAGCGCCCTTCCCCTGGGGTACACCGGGGAGCTGTTTTTT. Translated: CASSALPLGYTGELFF.

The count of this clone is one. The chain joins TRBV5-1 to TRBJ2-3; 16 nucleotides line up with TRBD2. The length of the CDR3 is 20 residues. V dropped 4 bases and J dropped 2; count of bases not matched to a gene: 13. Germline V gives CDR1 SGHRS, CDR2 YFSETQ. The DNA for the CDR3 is TGCGCCAGCAGCCCGGGACTAGCGGGAGGGCCCCGGAAACACACAGATACGCAGTATTTT. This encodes CASSPGLAGGPRKHTDTQYF.

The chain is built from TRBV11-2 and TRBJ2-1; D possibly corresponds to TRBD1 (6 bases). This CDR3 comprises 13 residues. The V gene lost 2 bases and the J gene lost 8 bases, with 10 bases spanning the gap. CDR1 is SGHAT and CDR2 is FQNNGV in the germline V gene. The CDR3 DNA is TGTGCCAGCAGCTTAACAGGGTCTGATGAGCAGTTCTTC. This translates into CASSLTGSDEQFF.

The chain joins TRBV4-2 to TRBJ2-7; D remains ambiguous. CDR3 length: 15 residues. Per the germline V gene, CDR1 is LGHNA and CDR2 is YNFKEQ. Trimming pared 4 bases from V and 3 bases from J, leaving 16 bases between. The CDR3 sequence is CASSRTDDPNYEQYF. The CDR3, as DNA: TGTGCCAGCAGCCGCACCGATGACCCGAACTACGAGCAGTACTTC.

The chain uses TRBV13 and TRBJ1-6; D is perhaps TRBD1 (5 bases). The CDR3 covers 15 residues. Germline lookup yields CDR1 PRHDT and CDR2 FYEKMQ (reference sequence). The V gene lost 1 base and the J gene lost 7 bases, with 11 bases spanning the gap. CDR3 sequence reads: CASSLVSGRNSPLHF. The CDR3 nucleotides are TGTGCCAGCAGCTTAGTCTCAGGGCGAAATTCACCCCTCCACTTT. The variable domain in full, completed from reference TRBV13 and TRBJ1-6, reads AAGVIQSPRHLIKEKRETATLKCYPIPRHDTVYWYQQGPGQDPQFLISFYEKMQSDKGSIPDRFSAQQFSDYHSELNMSSLELGDSALYFCASSLVSGRNSPLHFGNGTRLTVT.

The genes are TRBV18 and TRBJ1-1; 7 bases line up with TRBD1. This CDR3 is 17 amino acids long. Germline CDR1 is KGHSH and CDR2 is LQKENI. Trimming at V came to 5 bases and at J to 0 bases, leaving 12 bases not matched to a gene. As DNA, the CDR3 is TGTGCCAGCTCAGACCGGGACAGAACAGGGATGAACACTGAAGCTTTCTTT. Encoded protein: CASSDRDRTGMNTEAFF.

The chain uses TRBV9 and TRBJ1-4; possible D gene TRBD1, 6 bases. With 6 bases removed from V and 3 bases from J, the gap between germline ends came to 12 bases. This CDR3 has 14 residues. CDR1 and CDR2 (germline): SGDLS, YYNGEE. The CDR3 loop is CASNKQGANEKLFF. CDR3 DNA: TGTGCCAGCAACAAACAGGGTGCTAATGAAAAACTGTTTTTT.

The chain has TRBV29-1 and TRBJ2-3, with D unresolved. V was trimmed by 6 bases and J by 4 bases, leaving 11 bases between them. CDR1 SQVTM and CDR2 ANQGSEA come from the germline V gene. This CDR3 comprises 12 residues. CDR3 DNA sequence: TGCAGCGTCCTAGTTCCCGCAGATACGCAGTATTTT. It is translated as CSVLVPADTQYF.

DNA for the CDR3: TGTGCCATCAGTGAGTCGGGGACACCTAACCGGGGGACCCAGTACTTC. Translation: CAISESGTPNRGTQYF. This rearrangement joins TRBV10-3 to TRBJ2-5; TRBD1 is a possible D gene (6 bases). CDR1 is ENHRY, CDR2 SYGVKD, per germline. Trimming took 0 bases from V and 7 from J, leaving 18 bases between them. This CDR3 contains 16 residues.

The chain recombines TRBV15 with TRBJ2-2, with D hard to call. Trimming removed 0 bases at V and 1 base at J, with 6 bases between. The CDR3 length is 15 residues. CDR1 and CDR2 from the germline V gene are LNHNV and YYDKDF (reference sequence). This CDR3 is CATSRDRLNTGELFF. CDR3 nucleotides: TGTGCCACCAGCAGAGATAGACTGAACACCGGGGAGCTGTTTTTT.

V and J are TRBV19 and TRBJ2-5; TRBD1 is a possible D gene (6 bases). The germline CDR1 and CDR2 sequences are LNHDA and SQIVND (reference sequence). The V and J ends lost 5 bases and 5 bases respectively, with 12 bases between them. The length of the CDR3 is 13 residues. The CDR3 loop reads CASSLQGFETQYF. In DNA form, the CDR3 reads TGTGCCAGTAGTTTACAGGGATTCGAGACCCAGTACTTC.

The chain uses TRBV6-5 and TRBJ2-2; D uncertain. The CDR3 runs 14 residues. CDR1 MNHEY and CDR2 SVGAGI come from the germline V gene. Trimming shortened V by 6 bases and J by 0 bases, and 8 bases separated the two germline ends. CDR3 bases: TGTGCCAGCAGGGTCGGACCGAACACCGGGGAGCTGTTTTTT. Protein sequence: CASRVGPNTGELFF.

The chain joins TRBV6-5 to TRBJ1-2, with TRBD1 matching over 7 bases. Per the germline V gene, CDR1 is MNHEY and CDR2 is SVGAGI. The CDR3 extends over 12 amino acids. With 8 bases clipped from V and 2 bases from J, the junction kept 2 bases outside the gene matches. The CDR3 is CASPGQNYGYTF. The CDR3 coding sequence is TGTGCCAGCCCGGGACAGAACTATGGCTACACCTTC.

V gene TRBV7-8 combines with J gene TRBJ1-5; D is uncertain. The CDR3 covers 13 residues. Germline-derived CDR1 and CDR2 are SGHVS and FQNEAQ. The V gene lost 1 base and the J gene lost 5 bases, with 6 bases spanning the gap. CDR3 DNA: TGTGCCAGCAGCTTAGGGCCCCATCAGCCCCAGCATTTT. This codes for CASSLGPHQPQHF.

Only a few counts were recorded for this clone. CDR3 sequence: CSASDAGPSDTQYF. The CDR3 coding sequence is TGCAGTGCTAGTGACGCGGGACCTTCGGATACGCAGTATTTT. The chain carries TRBV20-1 and TRBJ2-3; tentatively, D is TRBD2 (6 bases). Trimming cost V 3 bases and J 6 bases, with 16 bases left between them. The CDR3 length is 14 residues. Germline CDR1 is DFQATT and CDR2 is SNEGSKA (reference sequence).

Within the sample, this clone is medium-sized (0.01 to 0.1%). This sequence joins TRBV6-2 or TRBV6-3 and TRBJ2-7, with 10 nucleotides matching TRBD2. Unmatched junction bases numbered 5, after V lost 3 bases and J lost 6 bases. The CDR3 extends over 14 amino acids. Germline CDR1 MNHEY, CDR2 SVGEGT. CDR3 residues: CASSYWASGSEQYF. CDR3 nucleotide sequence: TGTGCCAGCAGTTATTGGGCTAGCGGGAGCGAGCAGTACTTC.

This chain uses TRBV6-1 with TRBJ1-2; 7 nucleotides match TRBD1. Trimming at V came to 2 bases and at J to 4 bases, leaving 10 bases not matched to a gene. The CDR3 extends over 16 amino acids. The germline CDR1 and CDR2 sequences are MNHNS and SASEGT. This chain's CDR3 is CASSERGQGLIYGYTF. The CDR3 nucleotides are TGTGCCAGCAGTGAAAGGGGGCAGGGACTAATCTATGGCTACACCTTC.

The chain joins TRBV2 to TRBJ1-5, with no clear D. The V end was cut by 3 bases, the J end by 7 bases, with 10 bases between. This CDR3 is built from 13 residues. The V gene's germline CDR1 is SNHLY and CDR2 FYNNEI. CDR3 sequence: CASSERGKQPQHF. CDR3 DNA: TGTGCCAGCAGTGAGAGAGGGAAGCAGCCCCAGCATTTT.

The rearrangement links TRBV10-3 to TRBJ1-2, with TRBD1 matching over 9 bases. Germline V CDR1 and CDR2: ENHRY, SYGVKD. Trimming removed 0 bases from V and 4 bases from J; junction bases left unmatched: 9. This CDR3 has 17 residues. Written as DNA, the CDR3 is TGTGCCATCAGTGAGTCTGGGGGGGACAGGGACCTCTATGGCTACACCTTC. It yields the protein CAISESGGDRDLYGYTF.

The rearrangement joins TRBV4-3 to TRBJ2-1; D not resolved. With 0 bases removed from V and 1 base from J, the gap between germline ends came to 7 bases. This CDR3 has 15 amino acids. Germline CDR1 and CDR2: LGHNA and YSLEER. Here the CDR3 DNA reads TGCGCCAGCAGCCAAGACGGCAGATCCTACAATGAGCAGTTCTTC. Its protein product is CASSQDGRSYNEQFF.

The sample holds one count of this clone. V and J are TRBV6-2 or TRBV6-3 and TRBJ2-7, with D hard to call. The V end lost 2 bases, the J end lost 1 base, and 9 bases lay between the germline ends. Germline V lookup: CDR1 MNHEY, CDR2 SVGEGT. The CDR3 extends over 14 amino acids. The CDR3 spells CASSYVAISYEQYF. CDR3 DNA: TGTGCCAGCAGTTACGTAGCTATTTCCTACGAGCAGTACTTC.

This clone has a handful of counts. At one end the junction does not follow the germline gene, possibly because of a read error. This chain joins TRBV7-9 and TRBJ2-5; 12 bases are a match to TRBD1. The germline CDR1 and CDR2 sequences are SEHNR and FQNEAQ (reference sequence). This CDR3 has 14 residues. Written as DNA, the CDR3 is TGTGCCAGCAGCCGGGACAGGGGGCAAGGGACCCAGTACTTC. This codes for CASSRDRGQGTQYF.

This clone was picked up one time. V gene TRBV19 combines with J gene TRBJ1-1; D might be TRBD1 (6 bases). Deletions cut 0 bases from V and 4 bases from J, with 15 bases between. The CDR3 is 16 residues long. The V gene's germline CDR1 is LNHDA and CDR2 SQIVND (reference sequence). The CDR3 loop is CASSIDGEGETTEAFF. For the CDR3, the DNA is TGTGCCAGTAGTATAGATGGGGAGGGGGAGACCACTGAAGCTTTCTTT. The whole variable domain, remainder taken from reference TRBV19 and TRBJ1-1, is DGGITQSPKYLFRKEGQNVTLSCEQNLNHDAMYWYRQDPGQGLRLIYYSQIVNDFQKGDIAEGYSVSREKKESFPLTVTSAQKNPTAFYLCASSIDGEGETTEAFFGQGTRLTVV.